This T cell receptor beta chain was sequenced in a study of T cell responses to AZD1222 COVID-19 vaccine. With regard to this clone: Its antigen is as yet unknown.

Findings and caveats of the study: Most donors were white British, females outnumbered males, and clonal diversity was possibly underestimated.

Assay used: immunoSEQ multiplex PCR; TCRdb lists only in-frame clones, some missing. The table has approximately 130,000 clones, about nine tenths seen once. Germline V gene lookup returns CDR1 SGHVS and CDR2 FQNEAQ. The V gene lost 3 bases and the J gene lost 8 bases, with 11 bases spanning the gap. The CDR3 covers 13 residues. The chain combines TRBV7-8 with TRBJ2-1; D unresolved. Source: peripheral blood, taken on day 0 of AZD1222 vaccination. The sequence derives from an adult in good health. CDR3 sequence: CASSLAGVDEQFF. The CDR3, as DNA: TGTGCCAGCAGCTTGGCTGGGGTTGATGAGCAGTTCTTC. Combining the CDR3 with reference TRBV7-8 and TRBJ2-1 gives the whole variable domain GAGVSQSPRYKVAKRGQDVALRCDPISGHVSLFWYQQALGQGPEFLTYFQNEAQLDKSGLPSDRFFAERPEGSVSTLKIQRTQQEDSAVYLCASSLAGVDEQFFGPGTRLTVL.